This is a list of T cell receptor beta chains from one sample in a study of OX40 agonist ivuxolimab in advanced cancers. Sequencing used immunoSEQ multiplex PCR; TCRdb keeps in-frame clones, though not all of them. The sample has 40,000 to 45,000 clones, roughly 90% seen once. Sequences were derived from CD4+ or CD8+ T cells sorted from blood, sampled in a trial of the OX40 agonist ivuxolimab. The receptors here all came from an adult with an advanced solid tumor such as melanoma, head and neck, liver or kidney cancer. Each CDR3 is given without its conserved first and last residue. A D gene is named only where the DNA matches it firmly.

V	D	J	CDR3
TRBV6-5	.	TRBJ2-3	ASSYSKPSQRY
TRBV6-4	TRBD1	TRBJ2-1	ASSAGTGGYNEQF
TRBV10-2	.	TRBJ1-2	ASSVKTSNYGYT
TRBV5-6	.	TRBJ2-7	ASSLVGRLTYEQY
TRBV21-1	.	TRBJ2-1	ASSKDYERTYNEQF
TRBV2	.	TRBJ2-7	ASSESRLSSYEQY
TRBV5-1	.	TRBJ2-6	ASSPIFRFGTRTSGANVLT
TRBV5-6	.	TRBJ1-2	ASSLGIAYGYT
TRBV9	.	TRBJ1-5	ASSVGQGNQPQH
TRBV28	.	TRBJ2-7	ASSGGGFFYEQY
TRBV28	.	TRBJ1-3	ARPGRAFFSGNTIY
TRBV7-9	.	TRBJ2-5	ASSLIQGQETQY
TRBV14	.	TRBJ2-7	ASSQLWGYEQY
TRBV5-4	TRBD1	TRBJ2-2	ASSSDRGINTGELF
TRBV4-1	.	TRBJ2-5	ASSQAGSHQETQY
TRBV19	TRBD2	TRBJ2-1	ASSIWREQYNEQF
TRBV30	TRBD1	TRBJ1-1	AWSTGTGNTEAF
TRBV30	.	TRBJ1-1	AWTDTIEAF
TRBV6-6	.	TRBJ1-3	ASSWIRGNTIY
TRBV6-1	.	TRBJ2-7	ASTLAASYEQY
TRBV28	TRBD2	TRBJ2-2	ASSFGGARELF
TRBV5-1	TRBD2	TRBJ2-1	ASSLPGTSGFNEQF
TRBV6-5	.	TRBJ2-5	ASSFSGVAAETQY
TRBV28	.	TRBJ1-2	ASSSTNYGYT
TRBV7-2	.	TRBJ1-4	ASSPSLWREGSEKLF
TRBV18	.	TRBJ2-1	ASSPPGRSYNEQF
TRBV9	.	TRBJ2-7	ASSVRGGYEQY